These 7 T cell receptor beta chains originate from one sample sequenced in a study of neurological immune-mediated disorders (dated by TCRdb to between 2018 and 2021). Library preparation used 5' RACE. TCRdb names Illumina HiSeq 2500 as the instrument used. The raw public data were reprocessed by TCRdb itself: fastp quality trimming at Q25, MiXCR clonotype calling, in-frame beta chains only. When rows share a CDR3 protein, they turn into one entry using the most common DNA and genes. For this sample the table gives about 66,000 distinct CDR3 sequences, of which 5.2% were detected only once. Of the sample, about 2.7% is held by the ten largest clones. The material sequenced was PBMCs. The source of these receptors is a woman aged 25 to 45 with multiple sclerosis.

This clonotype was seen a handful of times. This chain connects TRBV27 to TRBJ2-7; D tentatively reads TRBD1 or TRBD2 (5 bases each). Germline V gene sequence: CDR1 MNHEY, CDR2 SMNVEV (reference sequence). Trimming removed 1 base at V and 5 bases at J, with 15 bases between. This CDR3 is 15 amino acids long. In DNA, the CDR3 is TGTGCCAGCAGTTTATATGGGACCCTTGGGGACGAGCAGTACTTC. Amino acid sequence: CASSLYGTLGDEQYF.

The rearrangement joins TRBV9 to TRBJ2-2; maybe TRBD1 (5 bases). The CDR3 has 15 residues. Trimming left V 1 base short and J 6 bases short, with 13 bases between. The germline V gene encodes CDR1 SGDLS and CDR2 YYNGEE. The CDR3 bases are TGTGCCAGCAGCGTAAAGGGGATGCAACCCGGGGAGCTGTTTTTT. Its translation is CASSVKGMQPGELFF.

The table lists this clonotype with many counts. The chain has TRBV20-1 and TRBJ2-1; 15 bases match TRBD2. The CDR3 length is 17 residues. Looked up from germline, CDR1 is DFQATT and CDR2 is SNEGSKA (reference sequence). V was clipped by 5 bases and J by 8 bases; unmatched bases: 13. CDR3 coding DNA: TGCAGTGCTCCGACCGGGACTAGCGGGGGGTGGGGCGATGAGCAGTTCTTC. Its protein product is CSAPTGTSGGWGDEQFF.

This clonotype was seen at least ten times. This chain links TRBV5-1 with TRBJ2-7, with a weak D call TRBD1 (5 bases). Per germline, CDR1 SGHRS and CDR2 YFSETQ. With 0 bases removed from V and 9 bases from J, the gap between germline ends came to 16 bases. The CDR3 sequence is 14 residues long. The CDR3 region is CASSLGQGSSGQYF. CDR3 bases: TGCGCCAGCAGCTTGGGCCAGGGATCCTCGGGGCAGTACTTC.

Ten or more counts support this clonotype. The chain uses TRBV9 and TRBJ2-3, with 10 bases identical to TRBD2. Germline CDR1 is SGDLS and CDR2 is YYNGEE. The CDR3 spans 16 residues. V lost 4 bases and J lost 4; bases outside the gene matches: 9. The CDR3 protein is CASSPPAGGPADTQYF. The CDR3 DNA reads TGTGCCAGCAGCCCTCCAGCGGGGGGGCCGGCAGATACGCAGTATTTT.

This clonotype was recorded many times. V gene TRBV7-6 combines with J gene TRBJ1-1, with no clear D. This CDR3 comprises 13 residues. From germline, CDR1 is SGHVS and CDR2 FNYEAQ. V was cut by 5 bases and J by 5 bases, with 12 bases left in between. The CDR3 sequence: CASSLGLGTEAFF. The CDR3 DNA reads TGTGCCAGCAGCCTAGGACTGGGGACTGAAGCTTTCTTT. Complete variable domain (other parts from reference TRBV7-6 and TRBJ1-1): GAGVSQSPRYKVTKRGQDVALRCDPISGHVSLYWYRQALGQGPEFLTYFNYEAQQDKSGLPNDRFSAERPEGSISTLTIQRTEQRDSAMYRCASSLGLGTEAFFGQGTRLTVV.

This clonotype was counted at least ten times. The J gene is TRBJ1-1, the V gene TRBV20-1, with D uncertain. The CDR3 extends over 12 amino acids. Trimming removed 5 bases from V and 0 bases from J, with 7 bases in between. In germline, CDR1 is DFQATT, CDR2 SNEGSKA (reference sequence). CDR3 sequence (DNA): TGCAGTGCTGCCAACCTGAACACTGAAGCTTTCTTT. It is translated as CSAANLNTEAFF.